These 17 T cell receptor beta chains were all obtained from the same sample, sequenced in a study of OX40 agonist ivuxolimab in advanced cancers. Generated by immunoSEQ multiplex PCR, the TCRdb table keeps only in-frame clones and is missing some. In the table there are 100,000 to 110,000 clones, about nine tenths of which are singletons. The specimen comprised CD4+ or CD8+ T cells sorted from blood, sampled in a trial of the OX40 agonist ivuxolimab. These receptors all stem from an adult with an advanced solid tumor such as melanoma, head and neck, liver or kidney cancer.

The rearrangement joins TRBV18 to TRBJ1-4; D is undetermined. This CDR3 spans 14 amino acids. Trimming left V 2 bases short and J 8 bases short, with 12 bases between. The germline V gene has CDR1 KGHSH and CDR2 LQKENI. The CDR3 coding sequence is TGTGCCAGCTCACCAATTGGGAATGAGGAAAAACTGTTTTTT. This translates into CASSPIGNEEKLFF.

V gene TRBV7-9 combines with J gene TRBJ2-5; the match to TRBD2 covers 13 bases. CDR3 length equals 18 residues. Losses at the gene ends were 1 base for V and 1 base for J; bases not matched to a gene: 6. Germline V gene data show CDR1 as SEHNR and CDR2 as FQNEAQ (reference sequence). Written as DNA, the CDR3 is TGTGCCAGCAGCTTAGAGAGACTAGCGGGAGGTCGCCAAGAGACCCAGTACTTC. It specifies CASSLERLAGGRQETQYF.

The chain joins TRBV7-8 to TRBJ2-1; no clear D gene. V was trimmed by 0 bases and J by 4 bases, leaving 7 bases between them. The germline V gene encodes CDR1 SGHVS and CDR2 FQNEAQ. The CDR3 is 14 residues long. In nucleotides, the CDR3 is TGTGCCAGCAGCTTAGCGGAAGGGTACAATGAGCAGTTCTTC. Its protein is CASSLAEGYNEQFF.

With respect to this clone: Other DNA sequences from this sample encode an identical CDR3 as well. The chain carries TRBV9 and TRBJ1-3; D call uncertain. Trimming cost V 0 bases and J 2 bases, with 6 bases left between them. Germline V gives CDR1 SGDLS, CDR2 YYNGEE. This CDR3 is built from 14 residues. The CDR3 nucleotides are TGTGCCAGCAGCGTAGGGGGAACTGGAAACACCATATATTTT. It encodes CASSVGGTGNTIYF.

The genes are TRBV2 and TRBJ1-6; TRBD1 agrees at 7 bases. Germline CDR1 reads SNHLY; CDR2 reads FYNNEI. The CDR3 runs to 14 residues. Trimming at V came to 6 bases and at J to 4 bases, leaving 3 bases not matched to a gene. The CDR3, as DNA: TGTGCCAGCAGCCCGGGACAGTATAATTCACCCCTCCACTTT. Its translation: CASSPGQYNSPLHF.

Only a few counts were recorded for this clone. The CDR3 region has the DNA TGCAGCGTTGTCGGCCCGGCGGACACTGAAGCTTTCTTT. Amino acids: CSVVGPADTEAFF. V gene TRBV29-1 combines with J gene TRBJ1-1, with D uncertain. This CDR3 contains 13 residues. The V gene lost 4 bases and the J gene lost 3 bases, with 12 bases spanning the gap. Germline V CDR1 and CDR2: SQVTM, ANQGSEA.

This rearrangement joins TRBV7-9 to TRBJ2-7, with D hard to call. The CDR3 has 15 amino acids. CDR1 SEHNR and CDR2 FQNEAQ come from the germline V gene (reference sequence). Trimming pared 0 bases from V and 0 bases from J, leaving 9 bases between. CDR3 sequence reads: CASSLAEWSSYEQYF. In nucleotides, the CDR3 is TGTGCCAGCAGCTTAGCGGAGTGGAGCTCCTACGAGCAGTACTTC.

The chain joins TRBV5-4 to TRBJ1-1; 7 nucleotides match TRBD1. This CDR3 has 17 amino acids. The germline gives CDR1 SGHNT, CDR2 YYREEE (reference sequence). Trimming took 7 bases from V and 0 from J; bases not matched to a gene: 15. The CDR3 DNA follows: TGTGCCAGCTTCAGGGGGGGGAGACAGGGTATGAACACTGAAGCTTTCTTT. Encoded protein: CASFRGGRQGMNTEAFF.

The chain combines TRBV19 with TRBJ2-7; TRBD1 might be the D (6 bases). The CDR3 runs to 14 residues. V lost 1 base to trimming and J lost 4 bases, with 11 bases between them. CDR1 LNHDA and CDR2 SQIVND come from the germline V gene (reference sequence). The CDR3 is CASSIVGATYEQYF. In nucleotides, the CDR3 is TGTGCCAGTAGTATAGTGGGGGCGACATACGAGCAGTACTTC.

The V and J genes are TRBV10-3 and TRBJ1-5; 8 bases are shared with TRBD1. The CDR3 has 16 residues. CDR1 and CDR2 (germline): ENHRY, SYGVKD. V was pared by 0 bases and J by 6 bases, with 7 bases of the junction left unmatched. CDR3 nucleotide sequence: TGTGCCATCAGTGAGTCGAGCCAGGGGGCGTCTCAGCCCCAGCATTTT. Its protein is CAISESSQGASQPQHF.

The chain links TRBV29-1 to TRBJ1-5; D might be TRBD1 (6 bases). Germline V lookup: CDR1 SQVTM, CDR2 ANQGSEA. This CDR3 region has 12 residues. Trimming removed 6 bases from V and 11 bases from J, with 17 bases in between. The CDR3 nucleotides are TGCAGCGTCCGGGAAGGAAGGGGGACCCAGCATTTT. Amino acid sequence: CSVREGRGTQHF.

The V call is TRBV2, the J call TRBJ2-5, with D unresolved. Trimming removed 4 bases at V and 0 bases at J, with 6 bases between. Germline V gene sequence: CDR1 SNHLY, CDR2 FYNNEI. There are 13 residues in the CDR3. The CDR3 reads CASSASYQETQYF. The CDR3 DNA sequence: TGTGCCAGCAGTGCGAGTTACCAAGAGACCCAGTACTTC.

The J gene is TRBJ2-7, the V gene TRBV5-4; TRBD2 matches 10 bases. CDR1 SGHNT and CDR2 YYREEE come from the germline V gene (reference sequence). The trim removed 5 bases at V and 0 bases at J, leaving 5 bases unmatched. The CDR3 loop spans 15 amino acids. The CDR3: CASSQGLADSYEQYF. In nucleotides, the CDR3 is TGTGCCAGCAGTCAAGGACTAGCGGACTCCTACGAGCAGTACTTC.

This clone was picked up one time. This sequence joins TRBV7-9 and TRBJ2-7; 10 positions agree with TRBD1. The CDR3 has 17 amino acids. The J segment lost 4 bases and the V segment lost 4 bases, leaving 13 bases of the junction unmatched. CDR1 is SEHNR and CDR2 is FQNEAQ in the germline V gene (reference sequence). CDR3 in amino acids: CASSSTLPGQGFYEQYF. CDR3 nucleotide sequence: TGTGCCAGCAGCTCCACCCTTCCGGGACAGGGGTTTTACGAGCAGTACTTC.

This chain uses TRBV10-3 with TRBJ2-1, with D possibly matching TRBD2 (5 bases). CDR1 ENHRY and CDR2 SYGVKD come from the germline V gene. This CDR3 is 13 amino acids long. Trimming stripped 5 bases from V and 5 bases from J, with 10 bases between. This chain's CDR3 is CAISRPGNNEQFF. The CDR3 DNA is TGTGCCATCAGTCGACCGGGAAACAATGAGCAGTTCTTC.

The rearrangement joins TRBV1 to TRBJ2-7; the table names TRBD1, a call not compared with the DNA. TRBV1 is an annotated pseudogene. This CDR3 is built from 15 residues. In nucleotides, the CDR3 is TGCACCAGCAGCCAAACCGGGACAGACAACTACGAGCAGTACTTC. It encodes CTSSQTGTDNYEQYF.

The rearrangement uses TRBV30 and TRBJ1-6, with 7 positions matching TRBD1. The CDR3 is 13 residues long. The germline V gene encodes CDR1 GTSNPN and CDR2 SVGIG (reference sequence). Trimming at V came to 6 bases and at J to 6 bases, leaving 5 bases not matched to a gene. In DNA, the CDR3 is TGTGCCTGTCAGACAGGGCCTAATTCACCCCTCCACTTT. Its translation is CACQTGPNSPLHF.